What follows are 15 T cell receptor beta chains derived from one specimen sequenced in a study of blood T cell repertoires in COVID-19 (dated by TCRdb to the early 2020s). The library was built by means of the immunoSEQ multiplex PCR assay. Not all clones reach the TCRdb copy of this immuneACCESS table, which keeps in-frame sequences only. Checked studies attribute under half of the gap to unresolved V genes and leave the rest unexplained. Recorded for this sample are around 4,800 clones; 73% of them occurred a single time. The ten largest clones take up 35% to 40% of the sample. The specimen sequenced was peripheral blood. The receptors derive from a human donor in a cohort sampled during active COVID-19.

V is TRBV18 and J is TRBJ2-3, with D uncertain. In germline, CDR1 is KGHSH, CDR2 LQKENI. The CDR3 has 13 residues. V was pared by 3 bases and J by 1 base, with 5 bases between. The CDR3 loop is CASSPRGTDTQYF. For the CDR3, the DNA is TGTGCCAGCTCACCCCGGGGCACAGATACGCAGTATTTT. Full variable domain (remainder filled in from reference TRBV18 and TRBJ2-3): NAGVMQNPRHLVRRRGQEARLRCSPMKGHSHVYWYRQLPEEGLKFMVYLQKENIIDESGMPKERFSAEFPKEGPSILRIQQVVRGDSAAYFCASSPRGTDTQYFGPGTRLTVL.

There are a few counts of this clone. This rearrangement joins TRBV5-1 to TRBJ2-6; D is unclear. The CDR3 consists of 14 residues. V lost 4 bases, J lost 0 bases, and 5 bases lay in between. Germline CDR1 reads SGHRS; CDR2 reads YFSETQ. The CDR3 sequence: CASSPSSGANVLTF. The CDR3 DNA reads as TGCGCCAGCAGCCCTAGCTCTGGGGCCAACGTCCTGACTTTC. Based on the CDR3 plus reference TRBV5-1 and TRBJ2-6, the full variable domain is KAGVTQTPRYLIKTRGQQVTLSCSPISGHRSVSWYQQTPGQGLQFLFEYFSETQRNKGNFPGRFSGRQFSNSRSEMNVSTLELGDSALYLCASSPSSGANVLTFGAGSRLTVL.

With respect to this clone: Because the CDR3 is missing its conserved closing phenylalanine or tryptophan, this is likely a read error. The J gene is TRBJ1-6, the V gene TRBV6-5; 8 bases agree with TRBD1. CDR3 length: 14 residues. V trimming: 7 bases; J trimming: 8 bases; junction bases outside the gene matches: 7. CDR1 and CDR2 from the germline V gene are MNHEY and SVGAGI. The CDR3 protein is CASTGQGRYSPLHL. The CDR3 nucleotides are TGTGCCAGCACAGGACAGGGTAGATATTCACCCCTCCACCTT.

About this clone itself: The junction does not match germline at one end; this may be a read error. Other DNA sequences in this specimen translate into the identical CDR3. The chain combines TRBV5-6 with TRBJ1-4; tentatively, D is TRBD1 (6 bases). CDR3 size: 17 residues. Germline assignment: CDR1 SGHDT and CDR2 YYEEEE. CDR3 nucleotide sequence: TGTGCCAGTAGCTACTATACAGGGAGACCGGCTTCTGAAAAACTGTTTTTT. It yields the protein CASSYYTGRPASEKLFF.

The V call is TRBV6-6, the J call TRBJ2-3, with 10 nucleotides matching TRBD2. The V segment lost 5 bases and the J segment 8 bases; nucleotides outside the gene matches: 7. Germline assignment: CDR1 MNHNY and CDR2 SVGAGI (reference sequence). The CDR3 runs 14 residues. CDR3 region: CASSHPRLAGTQYF. In DNA, the CDR3 is TGTGCCAGCAGTCACCCGCGACTAGCGGGTACGCAGTATTTT.

The rearrangement links TRBV9 to TRBJ1-5; D not resolved. The V and J ends lost 5 bases and 4 bases respectively, with 16 bases between them. Germline lookup yields CDR1 SGDLS and CDR2 YYNGEE. The CDR3 totals 15 residues. The CDR3 region is CASSQTFGSNQPQHF. Here the CDR3 DNA reads TGTGCCAGCAGTCAGACATTTGGGTCAAATCAGCCCCAGCATTTT.

The chain links TRBV6-6 to TRBJ1-3, with 8 bases aligning to TRBD1. V shed 6 bases, J shed 2 bases, and the junction held 3 bases outside the gene matches. This CDR3 is 14 amino acids long. Germline lookup yields CDR1 MNHNY and CDR2 SVGAGI (reference sequence). This CDR3 reads CASSPDRAGNTIYF. DNA for the CDR3: TGTGCCAGCAGCCCGGACAGGGCTGGAAACACCATATATTTT.

The chain employs TRBV29-1 and TRBJ2-3, with D maybe TRBD2 (6 bases). The CDR3 has 15 residues. Germline CDR1 and CDR2: SQVTM and ANQGSEA. The V end lost 0 bases, the J end lost 7 bases, and 17 bases lay between the germline ends. Written as DNA, the CDR3 is TGCAGCGTTGAAGATCCAGCCGGGGACTTGAATACGCAGTATTTT. Its protein product is CSVEDPAGDLNTQYF.

The V and J genes are TRBV3-1 (or the pseudogene TRBV3-2) and TRBJ1-1; TRBD1 aligns across 8 bases. This CDR3 is 16 amino acids long. V gave up 1 base and J gave up 3 bases; unmatched junction bases: 7. Germline CDR1 is LGHDT and CDR2 is YNNKEL (reference sequence). CDR3 residues: CASSQGGTGWDTEAFF. For the CDR3, the DNA is TGTGCCAGCAGCCAAGGGGGGACAGGATGGGACACTGAAGCTTTCTTT.

The chain recombines TRBV12-5 with TRBJ2-7, with 8 bases identical to TRBD2. CDR3 size: 17 residues. Germline V gene sequence: CDR1 LGHNT, CDR2 FRNRAP. J lost 0 bases, V lost 1 base, and 8 bases had no gene match. CDR3 in DNA: TGTGCTAGTGGTTTGGCATTAGGCGGGGGGCCCTCCTACGAGCAGTACTTC. It is translated as CASGLALGGGPSYEQYF.

This clone was seen once. The chain uses TRBV7-3 and TRBJ2-2; 9 positions agree with TRBD1. The CDR3 is 14 amino acids. CDR1 is SGHTA, CDR2 FQGTGA, per germline. With 6 bases clipped from V and 6 bases from J, the junction kept 5 bases outside the gene matches. The CDR3 sequence is CASRKQGAAGELFF. CDR3 nucleotides: TGTGCCAGCAGGAAACAGGGGGCAGCCGGGGAGCTGTTTTTT.

The V and J genes are TRBV7-9 and TRBJ1-2, with D perhaps TRBD1 (6 bases). CDR1 SEHNR and CDR2 FQNEAQ come from the germline V gene (reference sequence). Trimming stripped 5 bases from V and 5 bases from J, with 15 bases between. The CDR3 is 14 residues long. CDR3 sequence reads: CASSLPGGGYGYTF. The CDR3 DNA reads TGTGCCAGCAGCCTACCTGGGGGCGGGTATGGCTACACCTTC.

This sequence joins TRBV18 and TRBJ1-2; 9 nucleotides align to TRBD1. Unmatched junction bases numbered 6, after V lost 6 bases and J lost 7 bases. The CDR3 runs to 13 residues. Germline CDR1 and CDR2: KGHSH and LQKENI. In nucleotides, the CDR3 is TGTGCCAGCTCCCCCGGGACAGGGTTTGGCTACACCTTC. This translates into CASSPGTGFGYTF.

The V and J genes are TRBV5-1 and TRBJ2-5, with a weak D call TRBD1 (8 bases). The CDR3 is made up of 16 amino acids. With 4 bases removed from V and 2 bases from J, the gap between germline ends came to 18 bases. Germline V gene lookup returns CDR1 SGHRS and CDR2 YFSETQ. CDR3 amino acids: CASSQPAGQAQETQYF. In nucleotides, the CDR3 is TGCGCCAGCAGCCAACCAGCGGGACAGGCACAAGAGACCCAGTACTTC.

A single count supports this clone. V and J are TRBV2 and TRBJ1-6; 7 nucleotides agree with TRBD1. Trimming cost V 8 bases and J 8 bases; bases outside gene matches: 6. From germline, CDR1 is SNHLY and CDR2 FYNNEI. The CDR3 loop spans 13 amino acids. CDR3 sequence: CASLRDSHSPLHF. The CDR3 DNA reads TGTGCCAGCCTACGGGACAGCCATTCACCCCTCCACTTT.